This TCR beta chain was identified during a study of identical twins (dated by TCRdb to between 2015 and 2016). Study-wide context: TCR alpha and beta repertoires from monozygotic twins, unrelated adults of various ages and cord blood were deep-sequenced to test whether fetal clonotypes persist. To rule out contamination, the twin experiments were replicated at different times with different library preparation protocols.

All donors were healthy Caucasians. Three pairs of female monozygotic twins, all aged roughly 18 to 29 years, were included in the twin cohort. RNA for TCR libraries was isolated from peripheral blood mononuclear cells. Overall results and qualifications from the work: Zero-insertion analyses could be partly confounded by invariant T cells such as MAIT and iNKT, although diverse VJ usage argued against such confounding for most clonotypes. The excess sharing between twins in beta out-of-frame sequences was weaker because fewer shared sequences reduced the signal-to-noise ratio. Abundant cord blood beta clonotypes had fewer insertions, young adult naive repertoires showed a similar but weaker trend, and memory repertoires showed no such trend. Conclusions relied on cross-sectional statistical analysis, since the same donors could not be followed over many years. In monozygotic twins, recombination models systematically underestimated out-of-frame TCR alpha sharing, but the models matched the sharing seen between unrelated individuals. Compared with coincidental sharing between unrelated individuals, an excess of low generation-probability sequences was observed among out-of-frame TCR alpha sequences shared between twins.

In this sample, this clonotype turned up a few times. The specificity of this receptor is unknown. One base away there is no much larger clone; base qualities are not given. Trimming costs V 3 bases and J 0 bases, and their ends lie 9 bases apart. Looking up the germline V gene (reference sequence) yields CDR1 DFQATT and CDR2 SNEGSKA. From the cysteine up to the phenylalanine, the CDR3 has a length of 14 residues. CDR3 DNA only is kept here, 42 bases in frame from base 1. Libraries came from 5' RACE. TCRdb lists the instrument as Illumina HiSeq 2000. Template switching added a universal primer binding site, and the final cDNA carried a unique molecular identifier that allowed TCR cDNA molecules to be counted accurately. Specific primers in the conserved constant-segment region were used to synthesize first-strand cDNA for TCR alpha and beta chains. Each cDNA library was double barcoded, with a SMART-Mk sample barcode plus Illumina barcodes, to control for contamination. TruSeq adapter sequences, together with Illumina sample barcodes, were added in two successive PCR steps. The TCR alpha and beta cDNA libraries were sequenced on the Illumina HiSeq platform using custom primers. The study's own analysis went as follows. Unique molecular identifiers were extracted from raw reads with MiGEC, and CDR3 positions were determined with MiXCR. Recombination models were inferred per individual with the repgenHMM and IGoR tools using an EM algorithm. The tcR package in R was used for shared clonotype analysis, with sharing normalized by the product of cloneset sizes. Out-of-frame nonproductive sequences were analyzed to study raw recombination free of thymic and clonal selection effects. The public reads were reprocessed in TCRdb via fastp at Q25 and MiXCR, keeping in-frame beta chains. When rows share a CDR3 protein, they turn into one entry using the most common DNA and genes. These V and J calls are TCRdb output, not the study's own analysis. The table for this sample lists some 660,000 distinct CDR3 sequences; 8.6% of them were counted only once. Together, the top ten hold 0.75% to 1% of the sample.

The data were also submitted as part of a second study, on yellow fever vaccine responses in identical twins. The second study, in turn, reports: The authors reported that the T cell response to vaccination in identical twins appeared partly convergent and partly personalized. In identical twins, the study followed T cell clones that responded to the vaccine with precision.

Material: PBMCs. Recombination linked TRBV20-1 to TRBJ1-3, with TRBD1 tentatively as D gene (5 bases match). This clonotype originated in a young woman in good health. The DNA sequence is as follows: TGCAGTGCTAGCGGCGACAGCTCTGGAAACACCATATATTTT. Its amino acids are CSASGDSSGNTIYF.